Described below is a single T cell receptor beta chain sequence and its context. V shed 2 bases and J shed 0 bases, with 7 bases lying between them. Germline values: CDR1 SGHAT, CDR2 FQDESV (reference sequence). CDR3 length: 14 residues. The data were obtained in a study of technical replicates of blood from a handful of donors. Method: immunoSEQ multiplex PCR; TCRdb's copy keeps in-frame clones and lacks some. The data show 64,000 or so clones, around 97% seen once. The specimen was T cells isolated from PBMCs. This clonotype originated in a human donor in good health. The chain couples TRBV11-1 to TRBJ1-1; D call uncertain. The CDR3 DNA is TGTGCCAGCAGCTTACGAGGAATGAACACTGAAGCTTTCTTT. Translated, it gives CASSLRGMNTEAFF.